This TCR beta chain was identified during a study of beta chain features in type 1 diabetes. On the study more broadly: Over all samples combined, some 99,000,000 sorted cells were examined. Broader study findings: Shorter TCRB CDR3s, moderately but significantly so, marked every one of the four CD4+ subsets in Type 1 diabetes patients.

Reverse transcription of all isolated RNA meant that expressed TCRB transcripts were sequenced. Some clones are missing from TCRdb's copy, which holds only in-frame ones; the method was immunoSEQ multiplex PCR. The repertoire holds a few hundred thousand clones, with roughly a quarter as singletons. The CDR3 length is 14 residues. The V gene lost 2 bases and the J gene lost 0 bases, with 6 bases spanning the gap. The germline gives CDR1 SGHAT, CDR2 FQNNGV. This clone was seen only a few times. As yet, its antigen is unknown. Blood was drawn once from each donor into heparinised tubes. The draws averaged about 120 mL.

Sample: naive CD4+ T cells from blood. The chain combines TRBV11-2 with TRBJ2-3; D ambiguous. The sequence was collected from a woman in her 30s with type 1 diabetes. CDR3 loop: CASSLRWSTDTQYF. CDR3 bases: TGTGCCAGCAGCTTACGGTGGAGCACAGATACGCAGTATTTT.